This passage covers 26 T cell receptor beta chains from one sample sequenced in a study of blood T cells in healthy people across ages (dated by TCRdb to the mid-2010s). The library was prepared using 5' RACE. These reads were obtained on an Illumina HiSeq 2500. A second roughly 6 to 12 cycle PCR used a sample-barcoded 5' primer and a J-beta primer mix. TCRdb ran its own pipeline on the public reads, namely fastp trimming at Q25 and MiXCR clone calling, and kept in-frame beta chains. Rows are unified per CDR3 protein, each entry keeping the most common DNA and genes. Counted in this sample were 600,000 to 850,000 distinct CDR3 sequences; roughly 41% of them appeared once. The top ten constitute 20% to 25% of the sample. Sequencing was performed on blood. These receptors were obtained from a woman aged 55 to 70 in good health.

The chain recombines TRBV7-8 with TRBJ1-6; D remains unclear. The CDR3 length is 14 residues. Germline V CDR1 and CDR2: SGHVS, FQNEAQ. V was trimmed by 10 bases and J by 0 bases, leaving 10 bases between them. Here the CDR3 DNA reads TGTGCCATCCCCGGGAGCTCCTATAATTCACCCCTCCACTTT. Translated: CAIPGSSYNSPLHF.

The chain uses TRBV7-2 and TRBJ2-3, with 15 bases lining up with TRBD2. CDR1 and CDR2 (germline): SGHTA, FQGNSA. V shed 3 bases and J 5 bases; nucleotides not matched to a gene: 3. CDR3 size: 16 residues. This CDR3 is CASSLGLAGGRDTQYF. For the CDR3, the DNA is TGTGCCAGCAGCTTGGGACTAGCGGGGGGTAGAGATACGCAGTATTTT.

This clonotype is a singleton in its sample. The gene calls are TRBV6-6 and TRBJ1-1; D possibly corresponds to TRBD1 (5 bases). The V gene lost 0 bases and the J gene lost 4 bases, with 12 bases spanning the gap. CDR3 length: 15 residues. The V gene's germline CDR1 is MNHNY and CDR2 SVGAGI (reference sequence). The CDR3 coding sequence is TGTGCCAGCAGTTACTCGAATAGTGGGGGCACTGAAGCTTTCTTT. Its protein product is CASSYSNSGGTEAFF.

The chain recombines TRBV27 with TRBJ2-3; possible D gene TRBD2, 7 bases. Germline V gives CDR1 MNHEY, CDR2 SMNVEV (reference sequence). This CDR3 is built from 15 residues. Trimming left V 4 bases short and J 0 bases short, with 11 bases between. CDR3 DNA: TGTGCCAGCAGTTGGGGGGGCTTTAGCACAGATACGCAGTATTTT. Translated: CASSWGGFSTDTQYF.

The genes are TRBV7-2 and TRBJ2-5; 7 bases map to TRBD2. The CDR3 covers 15 residues. J was trimmed by 2 bases and V by 1 base; bases with no gene match: 4. From germline, CDR1 is SGHTA and CDR2 FQGNSA. CDR3 in DNA: TGTGCCAGCAGCTTAGGACGAGCGGGACAAGAGACCCAGTACTTC. Translated: CASSLGRAGQETQYF.

Concerning this clonotype itself: A read error is possible here, since a much larger clone lies one base away. The V call is TRBV9, the J call TRBJ2-7; 11 bases map to TRBD2. Germline V gives CDR1 SGDLS, CDR2 YYNGEE. This CDR3 contains 15 residues. Trimming took 3 bases from V and 7 from J; bases not matched to a gene: 9. The chain's CDR3 is CASSDSGTSGNEQYF. CDR3 bases: TGTGCCAGCAGCGATTCCGGGACTAGCGGCAATGAGCAGTACTTC.

The chain couples TRBV14 to TRBJ2-7, with TRBD2 matching 10 bases. Trimming removed 1 base from V and 6 bases from J; junction bases left unmatched: 3. Germline CDR1 and CDR2: SGHDN and FVKESK. The CDR3 runs 14 residues. Here the CDR3 DNA reads TGTGCCAGCAGCCAAGGGCCTAGCGGGAGCGAGCAGTACTTC. As protein: CASSQGPSGSEQYF.

The rearrangement joins TRBV14 to TRBJ2-1; TRBD2 matches 9 bases. Germline trimming cut 4 bases from V and 8 bases from J; bases unmatched to any gene: 12. The CDR3 runs 16 residues. Germline V CDR1 and CDR2: SGHDN, FVKESK. In nucleotides, the CDR3 is TGTGCCAGCAGCCTCTCGGGACTAGCCAATGAAGATGAGCAGTTCTTC. Protein: CASSLSGLANEDEQFF. The variable domain in full, completed from reference TRBV14 and TRBJ2-1, reads EAGVTQFPSHSVIEKGQTVTLRCDPISGHDNLYWYRRVMGKEIKFLLHFVKESKQDESGMPNNRFLAERTGGTYSTLKVQPAELEDSGVYFCASSLSGLANEDEQFFGPGTRLTVL.

The V and J genes are TRBV10-1 and TRBJ2-1, with TRBD2 matching over 13 bases. The CDR3 consists of 16 residues. Germline loops: CDR1 WNHNN, CDR2 SYGVQD (reference sequence). The trim removed 3 bases at V and 9 bases at J, leaving 8 bases unmatched. For the CDR3, the DNA is TGCGCCAGCAGTGACCATACTAGCGGGAGGGCCAGTGAGCAGTTCTTC. Its translation: CASSDHTSGRASEQFF.

A note on this clonotype: Just one base apart from a much larger clone, this may be a read error. This chain uses TRBV12-3 or TRBV12-4 with TRBJ2-1; D is undetermined. This CDR3 comprises 18 residues. V shed 3 bases and J shed 10 bases, with 28 bases lying between them. The CDR3 DNA reads as TGTGCCAGCAGTTTGTCGTTCGGCAGCCAAACGAGCTCCTACGAGCAGTTCTTC. It translates to CASSLSFGSQTSSYEQFF.

Worth noting for this clonotype: A much more abundant neighbour one base away suggests this may be a read error. The chain uses TRBV5-6 and TRBJ2-1, with D hard to call. This CDR3 region has 14 residues. Per germline, CDR1 SGHDT and CDR2 YYEEEE. The V end lost 2 bases, the J end lost 10 bases, and 16 bases lay between the germline ends. The CDR3 is CASSFGGSHYEQFF. The CDR3 DNA is TGTGCCAGCAGCTTCGGCGGATCCCACTACGAGCAGTTCTTC.

This clonotype occurred a few times. The rearrangement joins TRBV10-3 to TRBJ2-4; tentative D call: TRBD1 (5 bases). V dropped 4 bases and J dropped 7 bases, with 14 bases sitting between them. This CDR3 region has 14 residues. Germline lookup yields CDR1 ENHRY and CDR2 SYGVKD. DNA of the CDR3: TGTGCCATCAGTGCAGGGCTAGAAGGGAACATTCAGTACTTC. Translated, it gives CAISAGLEGNIQYF.

The chain combines TRBV5-1 with TRBJ2-7, with 11 bases identical to TRBD2. J lost 7 bases, V lost 4 bases, and 13 bases had no gene match. The V gene's germline CDR1 is SGHRS and CDR2 YFSETQ. The length of the CDR3 is 16 residues. The CDR3 region has the DNA TGCGCCAGCAGCAAGGGACTAGCGGACCTCCACAATGAGCAGTACTTC. Its translation: CASSKGLADLHNEQYF.

This sequence joins TRBV7-3 and TRBJ1-6; D gene uncertain. The germline V gene has CDR1 SGHTA and CDR2 FQGTGA. The CDR3 has 13 residues. With 5 bases removed from V and 5 bases from J, the gap between germline ends came to 7 bases. The CDR3 sequence: CASSASDNSPLHF. CDR3 nucleotides: TGTGCCAGCAGCGCGTCTGATAATTCACCCCTCCACTTT.

The rearrangement uses TRBV11-2 and TRBJ2-7; 7 nucleotides align to TRBD2. The J call may be mistaken, given a closer DNA end match to TRBJ2-5. The CDR3 has 13 amino acids. Per germline, CDR1 SGHAT and CDR2 FQNNGV. The CDR3 loop reads CASSSLAVETQYF. The CDR3 nucleotides are TGTGCCAGCAGTTCTCTAGCGGTAGAGACCCAGTACTTC.

This sequence joins TRBV6-1 and TRBJ2-5, with TRBD2 matching over 9 bases. The CDR3 runs 17 residues. Trimming removed 2 bases from V and 2 bases from J; junction bases left unmatched: 9. CDR1 and CDR2 from the germline V gene are MNHNS and SASEGT. Written as DNA, the CDR3 is TGTGCCAGCAGTGAACTAGCGGGGTGGGGGGTACAAGAGACCCAGTACTTC. It is translated as CASSELAGWGVQETQYF.

The sample holds a few counts of this clonotype. This chain links TRBV25-1 with TRBJ2-5; D gene uncertain. Trimming removed 0 bases from V and 5 bases from J, with 7 bases in between. The germline V gene encodes CDR1 MGHDK and CDR2 SYGVNS. The CDR3 has 13 amino acids. The CDR3 here is CASSEYKGETQYF. The CDR3 DNA reads TGTGCCAGCAGTGAATATAAGGGCGAGACCCAGTACTTC.

CDR3 region: CAWSVQRDTQYF. For the CDR3, the DNA is TGTGCCTGGAGTGTACAGAGAGATACGCAGTATTTT. The chain combines TRBV30 with TRBJ2-3; D remains ambiguous. Trimming cost V 0 bases and J 5 bases, with 6 bases left between them. The germline V gene has CDR1 GTSNPN and CDR2 SVGIG (reference sequence). The CDR3 is made up of 12 amino acids.

In this sample, this clonotype turned up many times. This chain joins TRBV29-1 and TRBJ2-7; 8 bases align to TRBD1. Trimming took 4 bases from V and 2 from J; bases not matched to a gene: 4. The CDR3 has 13 amino acids. The germline CDR1 and CDR2 sequences are SQVTM and ANQGSEA. CDR3: CSVGTGSPYEQYF. CDR3 sequence (DNA): TGCAGCGTTGGGACAGGGTCCCCCTACGAGCAGTACTTC.

This chain connects TRBV7-8 to TRBJ2-3; D possibly uses TRBD1 or TRBD2 (7 bases each). The CDR3 loop spans 15 amino acids. The germline V gene has CDR1 SGHVS and CDR2 FQNEAQ. V lost 5 bases, J lost 4 bases, and 16 bases lay in between. The CDR3: CASSIMTGRADTQYF. CDR3 DNA sequence: TGTGCCAGCAGCATTATGACAGGGAGGGCAGATACGCAGTATTTT.

This chain connects TRBV4-2 to TRBJ2-5; 7 nucleotides agree with TRBD1. CDR3 size: 14 residues. Germline V gene lookup returns CDR1 LGHNA and CDR2 YNFKEQ. V lost 2 bases, J lost 5 bases, and 5 bases stayed unmatched. The CDR3 loop reads CASSQNRGRETQYF. CDR3 nucleotides: TGTGCCAGCAGCCAAAACAGGGGTAGGGAGACCCAGTACTTC.

This clonotype was recorded a few times. V gene TRBV12-3 or TRBV12-4 combines with J gene TRBJ2-2; no clear D gene. The CDR3 contains 14 residues. Trimming shortened V by 3 bases and J by 0 bases, and 5 bases separated the two germline ends. CDR3: CASSFQANTGELFF. The CDR3, as DNA: TGTGCCAGCAGTTTCCAGGCGAACACCGGGGAGCTGTTTTTT.

The V gene is TRBV28, the J gene TRBJ1-1; no clear D. Germline V lookup: CDR1 MDHEN, CDR2 SYDVKM. This CDR3 has 15 residues. The germline V and J ends were trimmed by 4 bases and 4 bases, with 16 bases remaining between them. The CDR3 DNA follows: TGTGCCAGCAGTTCCCCCGGCCCCCTACTCACTGAAGCTTTCTTT. Its protein is CASSSPGPLLTEAFF.

This clonotype was seen more than once but under ten times. The CDR3 region has the DNA TGCAGTGCCGCTCCGGGACAGGGTGTTGAGCAGTACTTC. As protein: CSAAPGQGVEQYF. V and J are TRBV20-1 and TRBJ2-7; 9 positions match TRBD1. Germline V gene sequence: CDR1 DFQATT, CDR2 SNEGSKA (reference sequence). The CDR3 has 13 amino acids. V lost 6 bases and J lost 7; bases outside the gene matches: 10.

The table lists this clonotype with a few counts. This chain links TRBV7-9 with TRBJ1-2; D remains ambiguous. The germline gives CDR1 SEHNR, CDR2 FQNEAQ (reference sequence). CDR3 length equals 12 residues. The V end was cut by 5 bases, the J end by 8 bases, with 12 bases between. The chain's CDR3 is CASSRDDGGYTF. The CDR3 nucleotides are TGTGCCAGCAGCAGAGACGATGGGGGCTACACCTTC.

There are a few counts of this clonotype. V usage is TRBV6-1 and J usage is TRBJ1-2; weak D call: TRBD1 (6 bases). Trimming left V 8 bases short and J 9 bases short, with 22 bases between. CDR3 size: 14 residues. Germline-derived CDR1 and CDR2 are MNHNS and SASEGT. The CDR3 reads CASHSGRGPRSYTF. Written as DNA, the CDR3 is TGTGCCAGCCACTCAGGCAGGGGACCACGAAGCTACACCTTC.